The next 27 T cell receptor beta chains were all read from a single sample in a study of response to subunit inactivated influenza vaccine. A single record per CDR3 protein comes from TCRdb applying MiXCR to the RT-PCR reads. The sample lists about 170,000 distinct CDR3 sequences, about an eighth occurring once. This sample was also put to use in a study of T cells expressing NK-cell markers. In that study: TCR beta libraries carry UMIs added by 5'RACE template switching.

The specimen comprised CD8+ T cells sorted from PBMCs, sampled 11 to 12 days after vaccination. The receptor source for this set is a man between 45 and 60 years old who received an inactivated influenza vaccine.

This chain joins TRBV24-1 and TRBJ2-7; D possibly corresponds to TRBD2 (6 bases). V lost 5 bases and J 3 bases, leaving 10 bases between the germline ends. CDR1 KGHDR and CDR2 SFDVKD come from the germline V gene. The CDR3 covers 13 residues. In DNA form, the CDR3 reads TGTGCCACCAGTGGACTAGAGGGCTACGAGCAGTACTTC. Protein sequence: CATSGLEGYEQYF.

The chain uses TRBV28 and TRBJ2-7; D is ambiguous. In germline, CDR1 is MDHEN, CDR2 SYDVKM. Trimming cost V 5 bases and J 2 bases, with 19 bases left between them. This CDR3 is 16 amino acids long. The CDR3 DNA reads as TGTGCCAGCAGTCGTCCCGAAGGGTATAACACCTACGAGCAGTACTTC. Its protein is CASSRPEGYNTYEQYF.

This sequence joins TRBV28 and TRBJ2-1; the D gene is possibly TRBD1 (6 bases). V dropped 4 bases and J dropped 3 bases, with 25 bases sitting between them. Germline CDR1 reads MDHEN; CDR2 reads SYDVKM. This CDR3 comprises 19 residues. The DNA for the CDR3 is TGTGCCAGCAGTTGGGACCAGTTTTCAGGGGTTTACCGCTACAATGAGCAGTTCTTC. Amino acid sequence: CASSWDQFSGVYRYNEQFF.

The chain combines TRBV6-1 with TRBJ2-3, with a tentative D call TRBD1 (6 bases). V gave up 8 bases and J gave up 0 bases, with 9 bases separating them. In germline, CDR1 is MNHNS, CDR2 SASEGT. The CDR3 loop spans 13 amino acids. The CDR3 reads CASSTGSTDTQYF. The CDR3 DNA reads as TGTGCCAGCTCGACAGGAAGCACAGATACGCAGTATTTT.

V usage is TRBV7-8 and J usage is TRBJ1-2; D is ambiguous. Germline CDR1 is SGHVS and CDR2 is FQNEAQ. The CDR3 has 12 amino acids. Trimming stripped 5 bases from V and 7 bases from J, with 11 bases between. CDR3 nucleotide sequence: TGTGCCAGCAGCATTGGACTTTCTGGCTACACCTTC. It is translated as CASSIGLSGYTF.

The chain uses TRBV6-5 and TRBJ2-2, with 10 bases aligning to TRBD2. The CDR3 has 17 amino acids. Trimming cost V 4 bases and J 7 bases; bases outside gene matches: 12. CDR1 MNHEY and CDR2 SVGAGI come from the germline V gene. CDR3 amino acids: CASSFSSGGATHGELFF. The CDR3 region has the DNA TGTGCCAGCAGTTTCTCCAGCGGGGGGGCTACGCACGGGGAGCTGTTTTTT.

This clonotype was seen repeatedly, ten times or more. V gene TRBV29-1 combines with J gene TRBJ2-7, with no clear D. This CDR3 has 12 amino acids. Germline CDR1 SQVTM, CDR2 ANQGSEA. V lost 4 bases, J lost 1 base, and 8 bases lay in between. CDR3 region: CSVVIDSYEQYF. For the CDR3, the DNA is TGCAGCGTTGTCATAGATTCCTACGAGCAGTACTTC.

The V and J genes are TRBV4-2 and TRBJ1-2; no definite D call. Germline values: CDR1 LGHNA, CDR2 YNFKEQ. This CDR3 spans 15 amino acids. Trimming took off 2 bases at V and 8 bases at J, with 18 bases between the two ends. This CDR3 reads CASSQLRHGLGGYTF. The DNA for the CDR3 is TGTGCCAGCAGCCAACTAAGGCATGGGCTGGGAGGCTACACCTTC.

The chain is built from TRBV4-3 and TRBJ2-7; D possibly uses TRBD1 or TRBD2 (5 bases each). V lost 3 bases and J 7 bases, leaving 25 bases between the germline ends. Germline V gene lookup returns CDR1 LGHNA and CDR2 YSLEER. The CDR3 contains 17 residues. CDR3 protein: CASSQPNRDGTSLEQYF. The CDR3 nucleotides are TGCGCCAGCAGCCAGCCAAACCGGGACGGAACCTCGTTAGAGCAGTACTTC.

The chain carries TRBV9 and TRBJ2-1, with TRBD2 as a possible D gene (6 bases). CDR3 size: 15 residues. Germline CDR1 and CDR2: SGDLS and YYNGEE. Trimming took off 3 bases at V and 6 bases at J, with 16 bases between the two ends. The DNA of the CDR3 is TGTGCCAGCAGCGCGAAGGACTACCAGTCCAATGAGCAGTTCTTC. Protein sequence: CASSAKDYQSNEQFF.

The chain combines TRBV7-2 with TRBJ1-6, with D unclear. Trimming cost V 5 bases and J 0 bases, with 14 bases left between them. Germline V gene lookup returns CDR1 SGHTA and CDR2 FQGNSA. This CDR3 is 17 amino acids long. The CDR3 sequence is CASSPDGPSSYNSPLHF. In DNA, the CDR3 is TGTGCCAGCAGCCCCGACGGTCCGAGCTCCTATAATTCACCCCTCCACTTT.

The V gene is TRBV29-1, the J gene TRBJ1-2; TRBD1 is a possible D gene (6 bases). This CDR3 has 13 residues. The V gene's germline CDR1 is SQVTM and CDR2 ANQGSEA. Trimming cost V 1 base and J 1 base, with 7 bases left between them. The CDR3 spells CSVEVRGNYGYTF. In nucleotides, the CDR3 is TGCAGCGTTGAAGTCAGGGGTAACTATGGCTACACCTTC.

This clonotype was seen many times. The chain is built from TRBV7-9 and TRBJ2-7; D not certain. The CDR3 has 13 residues. Germline assignment: CDR1 SEHNR and CDR2 FQNEAQ (reference sequence). Trimming shortened V by 0 bases and J by 4 bases, and 7 bases separated the two germline ends. The CDR3 sequence is CASSLAAQYEQYF. The DNA for the CDR3 is TGTGCCAGCAGCTTAGCAGCTCAGTACGAGCAGTACTTC.

This clonotype appeared a few times. The chain joins TRBV12-3 or TRBV12-4 to TRBJ2-1, with TRBD2 identical over 8 bases. The CDR3 consists of 18 residues. Trimming at V came to 0 bases and at J to 5 bases, leaving 12 bases not matched to a gene. Here the CDR3 DNA reads TGTGCCAGCAGTTTAGCCCTCGGGCGAGCGGGGGATAACAATGAGCAGTTCTTC. It encodes CASSLALGRAGDNNEQFF.

Only a few counts were recorded for this clonotype. The rearrangement links TRBV7-6 to TRBJ2-3; weak D call: TRBD2 (6 bases). CDR3 length: 16 residues. V dropped 5 bases and J dropped 6 bases, with 21 bases sitting between them. The germline V gene has CDR1 SGHVS and CDR2 FNYEAQ. The CDR3 loop is CASSARDFREADTQYF. DNA of the CDR3: TGTGCCAGCAGCGCACGGGACTTCCGAGAAGCCGATACGCAGTATTTT.

This clonotype appeared many times. The chain employs TRBV5-1 and TRBJ2-7; 10 bases agree with TRBD2. Germline V gene sequence: CDR1 SGHRS, CDR2 YFSETQ. With 4 bases clipped from V and 2 bases from J, the junction kept 9 bases outside the gene matches. The CDR3 has 16 amino acids. CDR3 nucleotides: TGCGCCAGCAGCGTCTTTGTAGCGGGGGGAGCCTACGAGCAGTACTTC. This sequence encodes CASSVFVAGGAYEQYF. The variable domain in full, with the rest retrieved from reference TRBV5-1 and TRBJ2-7, is KAGVTQTPRYLIKTRGQQVTLSCSPISGHRSVSWYQQTPGQGLQFLFEYFSETQRNKGNFPGRFSGRQFSNSRSEMNVSTLELGDSALYLCASSVFVAGGAYEQYFGPGTRLTVT.

The V gene is TRBV3-1, the J gene TRBJ1-1, with D unclear. V dropped 8 bases and J dropped 1 base, with 32 bases sitting between them. This CDR3 contains 20 residues. From germline, CDR1 is LGHDT and CDR2 YNNKEL (reference sequence). This CDR3 reads CASSKEVPGNNAAGNTEAFF. In DNA, the CDR3 is TGTGCCAGCTCCAAGGAGGTCCCTGGGAATAATGCTGCGGGGAACACTGAAGCTTTCTTT.

CDR3 in DNA: TGCGCCAGCAGTGTTTCGGGGGGGCTGAATGAGCAGTTCTTC. It is translated as CASSVSGGLNEQFF. The rearrangement uses TRBV10-2 and TRBJ2-1; 8 bases map to TRBD2. Germline loops: CDR1 WSHSY, CDR2 SAAADI. The CDR3 is 14 residues long. V was clipped by 4 bases and J by 7 bases; unmatched bases: 6.

This clonotype was counted a few times. This chain joins TRBV6-1 and TRBJ1-6; TRBD1 aligns across 7 bases. The CDR3 consists of 14 residues. The trim removed 4 bases at V and 9 bases at J, leaving 6 bases unmatched. Germline CDR1 MNHNS, CDR2 SASEGT. CDR3 residues: CASSVTGAGSPLHF. CDR3 nucleotides: TGTGCCAGCAGTGTCACAGGGGCGGGTTCACCCCTCCACTTT.

This chain connects TRBV11-2 to TRBJ2-7, with D maybe TRBD1 (5 bases). V lost 2 bases to trimming and J lost 7 bases, with 12 bases between them. Germline V gene sequence: CDR1 SGHAT, CDR2 FQNNGV. The CDR3 is 13 residues long. This CDR3 is CASSLSRVEEQYF. As DNA, the CDR3 is TGTGCCAGCAGCTTATCCAGGGTGGAGGAGCAGTACTTC.

This clonotype was picked up a small number of times. V and J are TRBV9 and TRBJ1-2; 8 nucleotides align to TRBD1. CDR3 length equals 20 residues. The germline gives CDR1 SGDLS, CDR2 YYNGEE. The V segment lost 3 bases and the J segment 4 bases; nucleotides outside the gene matches: 23. CDR3 protein: CASSGKFPVPGQETFYGYTF. In nucleotides, the CDR3 is TGTGCCAGCAGCGGAAAGTTTCCTGTCCCGGGACAGGAAACTTTCTATGGCTACACCTTC. Using reference TRBV9 and TRBJ1-2 for the parts outside the CDR3, the full variable domain is DSGVTQTPKHLITATGQRVTLRCSPRSGDLSVYWYQQSLDQGLQFLIQYYNGEERAKGNILERFSAQQFPDLHSELNLSSLELGDSALYFCASSGKFPVPGQETFYGYTFGSGTRLTVV.

The chain is built from TRBV28 and TRBJ2-5; 8 positions agree with TRBD1. Germline CDR1 MDHEN, CDR2 SYDVKM. The V segment lost 3 bases and the J segment 4 bases; nucleotides outside the gene matches: 4. This CDR3 has 14 amino acids. In DNA form, the CDR3 reads TGTGCCAGCAGTTTTGCAGGGGGCACAGAGACCCAGTACTTC. Its translation: CASSFAGGTETQYF.

This clonotype occurred many times. The chain has TRBV7-8 and TRBJ2-3; 9 bases are a match to TRBD2. The germline V gene encodes CDR1 SGHVS and CDR2 FQNEAQ. V was clipped by 5 bases and J by 4 bases; unmatched bases: 10. The CDR3 length is 16 residues. Written as DNA, the CDR3 is TGTGCCAGCAGCCGATCCGTAGCGGGGGTGTCAGATACGCAGTATTTT. It codes for CASSRSVAGVSDTQYF.

V and J are TRBV9 and TRBJ2-7, with TRBD2 matching 10 bases. The CDR3 covers 13 residues. J lost 4 bases, V lost 3 bases, and 1 base had no gene match. CDR1 is SGDLS, CDR2 YYNGEE, per germline. The CDR3 DNA reads TGTGCCAGCAGCGGGACTAGCGGTTACGAGCAGTACTTC. This translates into CASSGTSGYEQYF. Drawing the rest from reference TRBV9 and TRBJ2-7, the complete variable domain is DSGVTQTPKHLITATGQRVTLRCSPRSGDLSVYWYQQSLDQGLQFLIQYYNGEERAKGNILERFSAQQFPDLHSELNLSSLELGDSALYFCASSGTSGYEQYFGPGTRLTVT.

Only a few counts were recorded for this clonotype. The CDR3 protein is CASSLEGLTGNTIYF. The CDR3, as DNA: TGTGCCAGCAGCTTAGAGGGGCTCACTGGAAACACCATATATTTT. The chain recombines TRBV7-9 with TRBJ1-3; maybe TRBD1 (5 bases). Germline V gene lookup returns CDR1 SEHNR and CDR2 FQNEAQ (reference sequence). The CDR3 extends over 15 amino acids. V shed 1 base and J shed 2 bases, with 9 bases lying between them.

Of note for this clonotype: Possible read error: a much larger clone is one base away. The J gene is TRBJ2-3, the V gene TRBV24-1; the D is unclear. The CDR3 totals 12 residues. The V gene's germline CDR1 is KGHDR and CDR2 SFDVKD. In DNA form, the CDR3 reads TGTTCCACCAGTGATTTGTCTGATACGCAGTATTTT. The encoded protein is CSTSDLSDTQYF.

This clonotype was detected only a few times. The J gene is TRBJ2-7, the V gene TRBV4-3; D uncertain. The V and J ends lost 4 bases and 0 bases respectively, with 10 bases between them. CDR1 is LGHNA, CDR2 YSLEER, per germline. CDR3 length: 14 residues. CDR3 loop: CASSPYITSYEQYF. Here the CDR3 DNA reads TGCGCCAGCAGCCCCTATATCACCTCCTACGAGCAGTACTTC.